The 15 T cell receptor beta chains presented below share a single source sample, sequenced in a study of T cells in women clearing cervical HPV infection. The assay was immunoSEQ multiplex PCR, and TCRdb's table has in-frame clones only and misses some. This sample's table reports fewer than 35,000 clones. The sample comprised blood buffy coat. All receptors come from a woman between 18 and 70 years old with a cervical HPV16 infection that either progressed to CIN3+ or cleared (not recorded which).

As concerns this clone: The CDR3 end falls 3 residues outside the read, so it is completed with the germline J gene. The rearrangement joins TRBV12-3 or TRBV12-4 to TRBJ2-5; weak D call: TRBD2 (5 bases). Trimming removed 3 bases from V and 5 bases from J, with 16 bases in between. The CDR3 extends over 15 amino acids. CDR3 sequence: CASSFRGTRGETQYF. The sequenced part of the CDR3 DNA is TGTGCCAGCAGTTTTAGAGGAACCCGGGGTGAGACC.

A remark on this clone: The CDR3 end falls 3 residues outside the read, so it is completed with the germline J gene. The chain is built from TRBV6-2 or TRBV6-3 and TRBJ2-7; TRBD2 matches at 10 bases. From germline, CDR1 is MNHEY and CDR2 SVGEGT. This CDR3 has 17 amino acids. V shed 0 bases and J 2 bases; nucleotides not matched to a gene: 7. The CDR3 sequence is CASSYSETSGSAYEQYF. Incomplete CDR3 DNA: TGTGCCAGCAGTTACTCGGAGACTAGCGGGTCCGCCTACGAG.

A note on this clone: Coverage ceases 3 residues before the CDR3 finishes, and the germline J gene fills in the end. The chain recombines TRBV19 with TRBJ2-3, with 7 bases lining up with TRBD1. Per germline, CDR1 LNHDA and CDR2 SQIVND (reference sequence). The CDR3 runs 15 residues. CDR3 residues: CASSTRQGANQPQYF. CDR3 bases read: TGTGCCAGTAGTACACGACAGGGCGCGAATCAGCCG. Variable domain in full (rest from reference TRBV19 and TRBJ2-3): DGGITQSPKYLFRKEGQNVTLSCEQNLNHDAMYWYRQDPGQGLRLIYYSQIVNDFQKGDIAEGYSVSREKKESFPLTVTSAQKNPTAFYLCASSTRQGANQPQYFGPGTRLTVL.

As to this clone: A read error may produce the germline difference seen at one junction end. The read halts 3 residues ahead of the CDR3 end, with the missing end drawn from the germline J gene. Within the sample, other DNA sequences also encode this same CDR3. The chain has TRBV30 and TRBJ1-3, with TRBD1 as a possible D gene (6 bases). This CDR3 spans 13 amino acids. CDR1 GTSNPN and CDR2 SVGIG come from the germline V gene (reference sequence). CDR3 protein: CAWSLDSGNTIYF. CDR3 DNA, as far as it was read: TGTGCCTGGAGTTTGGACAGTGGAAACACA.

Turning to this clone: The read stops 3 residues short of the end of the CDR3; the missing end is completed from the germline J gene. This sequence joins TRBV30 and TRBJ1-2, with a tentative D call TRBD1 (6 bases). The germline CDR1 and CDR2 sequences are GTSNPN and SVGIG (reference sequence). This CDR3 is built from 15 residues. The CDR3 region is CASTVFGTTTYDYTF. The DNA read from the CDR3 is TGTGCCTCCACTGTGTTCGGGACAACCACCTACGAC. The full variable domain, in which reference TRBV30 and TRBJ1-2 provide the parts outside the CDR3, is SQTIHQWPATLVQPVGSPLSLECTVEGTSNPNLYWYRQAAGRGLQLLFYSVGIGQISSEVPQNLSASRPQDRQFILSSKKLLLSDSGFYLCASTVFGTTTYDYTFGSGTRLTVV.

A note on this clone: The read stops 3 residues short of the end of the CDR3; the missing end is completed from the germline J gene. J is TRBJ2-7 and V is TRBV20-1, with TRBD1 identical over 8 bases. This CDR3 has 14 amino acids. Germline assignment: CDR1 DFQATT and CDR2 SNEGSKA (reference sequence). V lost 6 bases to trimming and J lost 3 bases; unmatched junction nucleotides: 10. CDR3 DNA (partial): TGCAGTGCCACTACGTTCGACAGGGGCTACGAG. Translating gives CSATTFDRGYE. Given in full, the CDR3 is CSATTFDRGYEQYF.

CDR3 amino acids: CASSPGQGITEAFF. The CDR3 DNA, read in part, is TGTGCCAGCTCACCTGGACAGGGTATCACTGAA. This chain links TRBV18 with TRBJ1-1, with TRBD1 identical over 8 bases. From the germline J gene comes the end of the CDR3, since the read stops 3 residues before it. V lost 3 bases, J lost 4 bases, and 4 bases stayed unmatched. CDR3 length: 14 residues. CDR1 is KGHSH, CDR2 LQKENI, per germline.

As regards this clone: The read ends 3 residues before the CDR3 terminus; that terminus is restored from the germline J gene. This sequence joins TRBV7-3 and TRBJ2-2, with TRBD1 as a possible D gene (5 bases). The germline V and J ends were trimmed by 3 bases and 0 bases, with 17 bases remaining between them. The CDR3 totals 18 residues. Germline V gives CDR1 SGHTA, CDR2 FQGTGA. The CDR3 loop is CASSFRPVAGPNTGELFF. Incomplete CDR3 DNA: TGTGCCAGCAGCTTTCGCCCTGTGGCAGGGCCGAACACCGGGGAG.

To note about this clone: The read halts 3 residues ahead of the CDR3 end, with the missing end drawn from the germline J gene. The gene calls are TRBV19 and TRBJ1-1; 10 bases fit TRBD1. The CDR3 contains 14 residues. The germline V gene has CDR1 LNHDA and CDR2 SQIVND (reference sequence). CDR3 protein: CASSTLTGGGLAFF. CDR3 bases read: TGTGCCAGTAGTACCCTGACAGGGGGCGGTTTG.

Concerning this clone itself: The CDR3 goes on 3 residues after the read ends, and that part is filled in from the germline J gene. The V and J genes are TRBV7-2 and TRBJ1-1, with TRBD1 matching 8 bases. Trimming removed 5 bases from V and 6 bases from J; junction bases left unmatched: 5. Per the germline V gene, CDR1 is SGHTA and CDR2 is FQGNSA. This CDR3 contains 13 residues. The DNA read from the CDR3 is TGTGCCAGCAGCACATTACAGGGGGCTGAA. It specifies CASSTLQGAE. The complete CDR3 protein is CASSTLQGAEAFF. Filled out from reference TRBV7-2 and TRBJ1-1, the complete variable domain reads GAGVSQSPSNKVTEKGKDVELRCDPISGHTALYWYRQSLGQGLEFLIYFQGNSAPDKSGLPSDRFSAERTGGSVSTLTIQRTQQEDSAVYLCASSTLQGAEAFFGQGTRLTVV.

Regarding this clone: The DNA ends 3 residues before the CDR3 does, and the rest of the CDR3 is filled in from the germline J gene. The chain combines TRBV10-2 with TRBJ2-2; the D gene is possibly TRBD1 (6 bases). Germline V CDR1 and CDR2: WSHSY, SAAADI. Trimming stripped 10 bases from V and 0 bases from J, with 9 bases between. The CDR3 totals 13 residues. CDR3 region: CATRGPNTGELFF. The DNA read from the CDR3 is TGCGCCACCAGGGGCCCGAACACCGGGGAG.

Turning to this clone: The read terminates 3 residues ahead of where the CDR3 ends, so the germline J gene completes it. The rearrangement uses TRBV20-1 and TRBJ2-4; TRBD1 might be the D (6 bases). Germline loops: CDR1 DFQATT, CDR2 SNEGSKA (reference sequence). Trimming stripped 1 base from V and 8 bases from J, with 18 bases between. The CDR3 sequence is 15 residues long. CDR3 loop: CSARGPGHNRDIQYF. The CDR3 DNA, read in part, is TGCAGTGCTAGAGGACCGGGACACAATAGGGACATT.

The CDR3 here is CASGSRPNEKLFF. CDR3 DNA, as far as it was read: TGTGCCAGCGGTAGCAGACCTAATGAAAAA. V usage is TRBV2 and J usage is TRBJ1-4; D is uncertain. The read falls 3 residues short of the CDR3 end, and the missing part is taken from the germline J gene. V lost 8 bases, J lost 3 bases, and 10 bases lay in between. CDR1 and CDR2 (germline): SNHLY, FYNNEI. This CDR3 contains 13 residues.

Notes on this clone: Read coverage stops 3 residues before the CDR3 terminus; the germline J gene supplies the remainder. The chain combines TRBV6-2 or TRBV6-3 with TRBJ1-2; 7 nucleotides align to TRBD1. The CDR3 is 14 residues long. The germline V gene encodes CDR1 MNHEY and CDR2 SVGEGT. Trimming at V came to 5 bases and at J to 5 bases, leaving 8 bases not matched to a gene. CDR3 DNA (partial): TGTGCCAGCAGTCCCTGGGACAGCGAATATGGC. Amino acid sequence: CASSPWDSEYG. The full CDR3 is CASSPWDSEYGYTF.

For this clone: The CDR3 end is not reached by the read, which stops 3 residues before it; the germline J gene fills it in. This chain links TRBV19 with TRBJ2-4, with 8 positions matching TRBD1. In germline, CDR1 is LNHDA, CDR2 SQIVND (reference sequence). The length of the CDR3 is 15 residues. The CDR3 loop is CASSIAGTGPYGQYF. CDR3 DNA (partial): TGTGCCAGTAGTATCGCGGGGACAGGACCATATGGT.